The 25 T cell receptor beta chains in this list originate from one sample, sequenced in a study of blood T cell repertoires in COVID-19. This table comes from immunoSEQ multiplex PCR, and its TCRdb copy is limited to in-frame clones, with some not included. There are fewer than 300,000 clones in the sample; approximately 90% occur only once, and roughly 4% lies in the top ten. The sample was peripheral blood. The origin of the receptors is a man aged 60 to 75 who had recovered from COVID-19.

The chain employs TRBV5-1 and TRBJ2-1; 8 nucleotides align to TRBD1. Trimming at V came to 4 bases and at J to 1 base, leaving 4 bases not matched to a gene. The germline CDR1 and CDR2 sequences are SGHRS and YFSETQ. This CDR3 comprises 15 residues. The CDR3 region has the DNA TGCGCCAGCAGCCTCGGACAGGGATCCTACAATGAGCAGTTCTTC. Protein: CASSLGQGSYNEQFF.

This clone has just a few counts. In the same sample, other DNA sequences code for this CDR3. V and J are TRBV5-6 and TRBJ2-7; D is unresolved. The CDR3 totals 13 residues. V lost 0 bases, J lost 1 base, and 5 bases lay in between. Germline V CDR1 and CDR2: SGHDT, YYEEEE. CDR3 coding DNA: TGTGCCAGCAGCTTGGGCCAGTCCTACGAGCAGTACTTC. Residues: CASSLGQSYEQYF.

The genes are TRBV19 and TRBJ2-5; 7 nucleotides agree with TRBD1. CDR1 is LNHDA and CDR2 is SQIVND in the germline V gene (reference sequence). CDR3 size: 15 residues. V lost 4 bases to trimming and J lost 5 bases; unmatched junction nucleotides: 10. This CDR3 reads CASSTGQTTSETQYF. Written as DNA, the CDR3 is TGTGCCAGTAGTACGGGACAGACAACCTCGGAGACCCAGTACTTC.

J is TRBJ2-5 and V is TRBV6-2 or TRBV6-3; no definite D call. CDR1 is MNHEY, CDR2 SVGEGT, per germline. V was cut by 4 bases and J by 5 bases, with 14 bases left in between. The CDR3 is made up of 14 amino acids. CDR3: CASSFSGNSETQYF. As DNA, the CDR3 is TGTGCCAGCAGTTTTTCAGGAAATTCGGAGACCCAGTACTTC.

CDR3 loop: CASSQVSTGSNQPQHF. In DNA, the CDR3 is TGCGCCAGCAGCCAAGTTTCCACAGGGAGCAATCAGCCCCAGCATTTT. V gene TRBV4-1 combines with J gene TRBJ1-5; D may be TRBD1 (6 bases). V lost 1 base to trimming and J lost 1 base, with 11 bases between them. The CDR3 loop spans 16 amino acids. Germline loops: CDR1 MGHRA, CDR2 YSYEKL.

The J gene is TRBJ1-2, the V gene TRBV7-9, with D unclear. The CDR3 is 14 amino acids. Germline CDR1 and CDR2: SEHNR and FQNEAQ (reference sequence). V lost 1 base and J 1 base, leaving 7 bases between the germline ends. The DNA of the CDR3 is TGTGCCAGCAGCTTAGACAGAATTAACTATGGCTACACCTTC. Translation gives CASSLDRINYGYTF. Combining the CDR3 with reference TRBV7-9 and TRBJ1-2 gives the whole variable domain DTGVSQNPRHKITKRGQNVTFRCDPISEHNRLYWYRQTLGQGPEFLTYFQNEAQLEKSRLLSDRFSAERPKGSFSTLEIQRTEQGDSAMYLCASSLDRINYGYTFGSGTRLTVV.

This chain's CDR3 is CASSYQNYGYTF. The CDR3 bases are TGTGCCAGCAGTTACCAAAACTATGGCTACACCTTC. J is TRBJ1-2 and V is TRBV6-2 or TRBV6-3; D unresolved. The CDR3 is 12 residues long. V shed 2 bases and J shed 2 bases, with 3 bases lying between them. Germline values: CDR1 MNHEY, CDR2 SVGEGT.

In DNA, the CDR3 is TGTGCCAGCAGTCAATTCAGGGGCTTCCTAAACACCGGGGAGCTGTTTTTT. This translates into CASSQFRGFLNTGELFF. This sequence joins TRBV27 and TRBJ2-2; the D gene is possibly TRBD1 (6 bases). With 5 bases removed from V and 2 bases from J, the gap between germline ends came to 18 bases. Germline CDR1 reads MNHEY; CDR2 reads SMNVEV (reference sequence). The CDR3 length is 17 residues.

The chain joins TRBV2 to TRBJ2-2; a weak D match, TRBD1 (6 bases). V was clipped by 6 bases and J by 5 bases, with 19 bases between them. Per germline, CDR1 SNHLY and CDR2 FYNNEI. This CDR3 comprises 16 residues. Here the CDR3 reads CASRVPGTSNTGELFF. The CDR3 DNA follows: TGTGCCAGCAGGGTTCCTGGGACATCCAATACCGGGGAGCTGTTTTTT.

This rearrangement joins TRBV10-3 to TRBJ1-6; 7 bases are shared with TRBD1. J was trimmed by 5 bases and V by 0 bases; bases with no gene match: 13. In germline, CDR1 is ENHRY, CDR2 SYGVKD. The CDR3 has 19 residues. Here the CDR3 reads CAISESIGFWGTDNSPLHF. Written as DNA, the CDR3 is TGTGCCATCAGTGAGTCGATTGGTTTTTGGGGGACAGATAATTCACCCCTCCACTTT.

The sample holds one count of this clone. One end of the junction is discordant with germline, which a read error may explain. The V call is TRBV7-7, the J call TRBJ1-1, with 8 bases matching TRBD1. The germline V gene encodes CDR1 SSHAT and CDR2 FNYEAQ (reference sequence). CDR3 length: 15 amino acids. CDR3 loop: CASSYMDRVNTEAFF. The CDR3 nucleotides are TGTGCTAGCAGCTACATGGACAGGGTGAACACTGAAGCTTTCTTT.

This clone appeared a few times. This chain links TRBV6-1 with TRBJ1-1; TRBD1 matches 7 bases. The germline V gene has CDR1 MNHNS and CDR2 SASEGT. This CDR3 comprises 15 residues. V shed 1 base and J 3 bases; nucleotides not matched to a gene: 5. CDR3 residues: CASSEDRQGDTEAFF. DNA of the CDR3: TGTGCCAGCAGTGAAGACCGACAGGGTGACACTGAAGCTTTCTTT.

CDR3 DNA sequence: TGTGCCAGCAGTGCCTTCGGGACAGGAAATCAGCCCCAGCATTTT. It encodes CASSAFGTGNQPQHF. The chain joins TRBV27 to TRBJ1-5; 8 bases map to TRBD1. This CDR3 comprises 15 residues. With V trimmed by 5 bases and J by 4 bases, 7 bases remained unmatched. Looked up from germline, CDR1 is MNHEY and CDR2 is SMNVEV (reference sequence).

The chain carries TRBV6-5 and TRBJ1-6, with D uncertain. Trimming stripped 0 bases from V and 7 bases from J, with 10 bases between. The CDR3 consists of 15 residues. Germline assignment: CDR1 MNHEY and CDR2 SVGAGI. The CDR3 DNA follows: TGTGCCAGCAGTTACTCTGATATACAAAATTCACCCCTCCACTTT. This translates into CASSYSDIQNSPLHF.

The genes are TRBV18 and TRBJ2-7, with 9 bases identical to TRBD1. CDR1 is KGHSH, CDR2 LQKENI, per germline. CDR3 length equals 16 residues. Trimming removed 1 base from V and 3 bases from J; junction bases left unmatched: 7. As DNA, the CDR3 is TGTGCCAGCTCACCACGCCCGGACAGGGGCAGCTACGAGCAGTACTTC. Translated: CASSPRPDRGSYEQYF.

As for this clone: Other DNA sequences in this sample translate to the same CDR3. CDR3 in amino acids: CASSPGLNTEAFF. The CDR3 DNA follows: TGTGCCAGCAGCCCGGGTCTGAACACTGAAGCTTTCTTT. The V gene is TRBV3-1 (or the pseudogene TRBV3-2), the J gene TRBJ1-1; D unresolved. This CDR3 has 13 residues. V lost 4 bases to trimming and J lost 0 bases, with 6 bases between them. Germline assignment: CDR1 LGHDT and CDR2 YNNKEL (reference sequence).

The V call is TRBV12-5, the J call TRBJ1-1, with a weak D call TRBD1 (6 bases). Per germline, CDR1 LGHNT and CDR2 FRNRAP. V shed 2 bases and J shed 5 bases, with 18 bases lying between them. The CDR3 has 16 amino acids. The CDR3 coding sequence is TGTGCTAGTGGTTTGTTCCCAAAGGAGACAGGAACTGAAGCTTTCTTT. Translated: CASGLFPKETGTEAFF.

The chain is built from TRBV5-5 and TRBJ2-1; 10 positions agree with TRBD2. Germline CDR1 is SGHKS and CDR2 is YYEKEE (reference sequence). Germline trimming cut 1 base from V and 0 bases from J; bases unmatched to any gene: 1. There are 16 residues in the CDR3. The CDR3 loop reads CASSLRLAGSYNEQFF. Here the CDR3 DNA reads TGTGCCAGCAGCTTGAGACTAGCGGGCTCCTACAATGAGCAGTTCTTC.

Only one count was recorded for this clone. The chain links TRBV24-1 to TRBJ2-6; 9 nucleotides match TRBD1. This CDR3 is built from 21 residues. Germline CDR1 KGHDR, CDR2 SFDVKD. Losses at the gene ends were 7 bases for V and 3 bases for J; bases not matched to a gene: 21. CDR3: CATRQGQGRHYPGFGANVLTF. In DNA form, the CDR3 reads TGTGCCACCAGGCAGGGACAGGGACGTCACTACCCCGGCTTTGGGGCCAACGTCCTGACTTTC.

The chain links TRBV9 to TRBJ2-5, with TRBD2 matching 7 bases. CDR1 and CDR2 (germline): SGDLS, YYNGEE. V lost 3 bases and J lost 5; bases outside the gene matches: 4. The CDR3 consists of 13 residues. CDR3 region: CASSGTRLETQYF. In nucleotides, the CDR3 is TGTGCCAGCAGCGGGACTAGGCTGGAGACCCAGTACTTC.

The chain recombines TRBV4-2 with TRBJ2-1; 8 bases map to TRBD1. J was trimmed by 7 bases and V by 4 bases; bases with no gene match: 18. The CDR3 has 18 amino acids. Germline-derived CDR1 and CDR2 are LGHNA and YNFKEQ. In nucleotides, the CDR3 is TGTGCCAGCAGCCCAATAGGAGCCAACAGGGGGTCTGGGAATGAGCAGTTCTTC. Encoded protein: CASSPIGANRGSGNEQFF.

V gene TRBV3-1 (or the pseudogene TRBV3-2) combines with J gene TRBJ2-7, with unresolved D. The CDR3 contains 16 residues. Trimming removed 1 base from V and 0 bases from J, with 13 bases in between. Germline CDR1 is LGHDT and CDR2 is YNNKEL (reference sequence). The CDR3 DNA sequence: TGTGCCAGCAGCCAAGGTCGAATAGCTCTCTCCTACGAGCAGTACTTC. As protein: CASSQGRIALSYEQYF.

Only a few counts were recorded for this clone. This rearrangement joins TRBV13 to TRBJ2-3; TRBD1 matches at 7 bases. V gave up 0 bases and J gave up 4 bases; unmatched junction bases: 4. CDR1 is PRHDT and CDR2 is FYEKMQ in the germline V gene (reference sequence). This CDR3 has 15 residues. CDR3 residues: CASSLGETGSDTQYF. CDR3 in DNA: TGTGCCAGCAGCTTAGGCGAGACAGGGTCAGATACGCAGTATTTT.

V usage is TRBV29-1 and J usage is TRBJ1-1; no reliable D call. CDR1 SQVTM and CDR2 ANQGSEA come from the germline V gene. The CDR3 has 11 residues. The V end lost 4 bases, the J end lost 5 bases, and 8 bases lay between the germline ends. The CDR3 is CSVGQWTEAFF. DNA for the CDR3: TGCAGCGTTGGGCAGTGGACTGAAGCTTTCTTT.

This CDR3 reads CASSLPPGGQFF. CDR3 DNA sequence: TGTGCCAGCAGCTTACCCCCGGGAGGGCAGTTCTTC. The chain carries TRBV7-3 and TRBJ2-1; 7 positions agree with TRBD2. The CDR3 consists of 12 residues. With V trimmed by 2 bases and J by 12 bases, 4 bases remained unmatched. Germline CDR1 SGHTA, CDR2 FQGTGA.